This TCR beta chain was identified during a study of technical replicates of blood from four donors. Sequenced by immunoSEQ multiplex PCR; TCRdb stores in-frame clones only, minus some. The sample lists roughly 85,000 clones; 85% to 95% were seen once. V was clipped by 9 bases and J by 7 bases, with 15 bases between them. Germline V CDR1 and CDR2: ENHRY, SYGVKD. CDR3 size: 12 residues. The clonotype comes from a human donor in good health. What was sequenced was T cells isolated from PBMCs. The rearrangement uses TRBV10-3 and TRBJ1-2, with a possible D match to TRBD1 (5 bases). The CDR3 DNA follows: TGTGCCATTAGACCTAGCGGGGGTGGCTACACCTTC. Its protein product is CAIRPSGGGYTF.